The 21 T cell receptor beta chains below were found in one sample sequenced in a study of cytomegalovirus exposure and HLA in healthy donors. Primers: 60 Vbeta forward and 13 Jbeta reverse. Sequencing was performed with immunoSEQ multiplex PCR; in TCRdb, only in-frame clones are kept and a portion is missing. This table has approximately 270,000 clones, under 90% appearing once. The sample comprised PBMCs. The receptor source for this set is a girl aged 2 to 9 in good health and CMV-seronegative.

The chain combines TRBV5-1 with TRBJ2-3; TRBD1 matches 7 bases. CDR1 SGHRS and CDR2 YFSETQ come from the germline V gene. V shed 3 bases, J shed 2 bases, and the junction held 9 bases outside the gene matches. This CDR3 has 16 amino acids. The CDR3 loop is CASSSGTDLFTDTQYF. DNA for the CDR3: TGCGCCAGCAGCTCCGGGACAGATTTATTCACAGATACGCAGTATTTT.

The chain couples TRBV29-1 to TRBJ2-3; D not resolved. Between the trimmed V and J ends, which lost 0 bases and 0 bases, there was a span of 19 bases. CDR1 is SQVTM, CDR2 ANQGSEA, per germline. This CDR3 is 18 amino acids long. The CDR3, as DNA: TGCAGCGTTGAAGATCGGGTTCAGATTTCCGCTAGCACAGATACGCAGTATTTT. Amino acid sequence: CSVEDRVQISASTDTQYF.

CDR3 nucleotide sequence: TGTGCCAGCATCGGGACAGGGAACTATCAGCCCCAGCATTTT. It is translated as CASIGTGNYQPQHF. The chain carries TRBV28 and TRBJ1-5, with 9 bases lining up with TRBD1. V dropped 7 bases and J dropped 5; count of bases not matched to a gene: 6. The CDR3 covers 14 residues. CDR1 MDHEN and CDR2 SYDVKM come from the germline V gene.

This CDR3 reads CASSPARDYYEQYF. CDR3 coding DNA: TGTGCCAGCAGCCCCGCCAGGGACTACTACGAGCAGTACTTC. The V gene is TRBV5-6, the J gene TRBJ2-7; 7 nucleotides match TRBD2. V lost 4 bases, J lost 3 bases, and 7 bases stayed unmatched. The CDR3 covers 14 residues. The germline V gene has CDR1 SGHDT and CDR2 YYEEEE.

The V and J genes are TRBV5-4 and TRBJ1-1, with D possibly being TRBD1 (6 bases). Germline CDR1 and CDR2: SGHNT and YYREEE (reference sequence). CDR3 length equals 12 residues. Deletions cut 4 bases from V and 5 bases from J, with 9 bases between. CDR3 sequence reads: CASSRGTTEAFF. As DNA, the CDR3 is TGTGCCAGCAGCCGAGGGACAACTGAAGCTTTCTTT.

The CDR3 loop reads CASSRQGETQYF. In nucleotides, the CDR3 is TGTGCCAGCAGCCGACAGGGAGAGACCCAGTACTTC. The V and J genes are TRBV28 and TRBJ2-5; 7 bases match TRBD1. This CDR3 region has 12 residues. Germline CDR1 reads MDHEN; CDR2 reads SYDVKM. V shed 6 bases and J 4 bases; nucleotides not matched to a gene: 2. Full variable domain (missing parts from reference TRBV28 and TRBJ2-5): DVKVTQSSRYLVKRTGEKVFLECVQDMDHENMFWYRQDPGLGLRLIYFSYDVKMKEKGDIPEGYSVSREKKERFSLILESASTNQTSMYLCASSRQGETQYFGPGTRLLVL.

The rearrangement joins TRBV5-1 to TRBJ2-3; the match to TRBD1 covers 12 bases. This CDR3 region has 17 residues. Germline trimming cut 4 bases from V and 2 bases from J; bases unmatched to any gene: 8. CDR1 and CDR2 from the germline V gene are SGHRS and YFSETQ. The chain's CDR3 is CASSIRPGQGATDTQYF. CDR3 bases: TGCGCCAGCAGCATACGGCCGGGACAGGGGGCCACAGATACGCAGTATTTT.

The chain has TRBV12-2 and TRBJ1-1. TRBV12-2 is given as a pseudogene. This CDR3 contains 15 residues. The CDR3 loop is CASRKSGGRNTEAFF. CDR3 DNA: TGTGCAAGTCGAAAGTCCGGAGGGAGGAACACTGAAGCTTTCTTT.

As for this clone: Other DNA sequences in the same sample also yield this CDR3. The gene calls are TRBV6-4 and TRBJ2-1; weak D call: TRBD2 (7 bases). The germline V and J ends were trimmed by 3 bases and 4 bases, with 13 bases remaining between them. Germline V gives CDR1 MRHNA, CDR2 SNTAGT. The CDR3 length is 15 residues. CDR3 bases: TGTGCCAGCAGTGATTCTGCGGGGGCGTACAATGAGCAGTTCTTC. Translation gives CASSDSAGAYNEQFF.

This clone has only one observation. The V call is TRBV6-7, the J call TRBJ2-1, with 10 bases lining up with TRBD2. TRBV6-7 is an ORF for which the function is uncertain. The J segment lost 4 bases and the V segment lost 6 bases, leaving 9 bases of the junction unmatched. The CDR3 is 16 amino acids. As DNA, the CDR3 is TGTGCCAGCAGGCGTACCGGGACTAGCGTTTACAATGAGCAGTTCTTC. Protein: CASRRTGTSVYNEQFF.

This clone has only a few counts. This chain uses TRBV19 with TRBJ2-6; D is perhaps TRBD2 (5 bases). Germline-derived CDR1 and CDR2 are LNHDA and SQIVND (reference sequence). V lost 5 bases and J 0 bases, leaving 8 bases between the germline ends. This CDR3 region has 15 residues. The CDR3 DNA reads as TGTGCCAGTAGTGTTCGGGACTCTGGGGCCAACGTCCTGACTTTC. Encoded protein: CASSVRDSGANVLTF.

Regarding this clone: The germline gene is not matched at one end of the junction; a read error may be the cause. The rearrangement links TRBV9 to TRBJ1-2; D remains unclear. This CDR3 has 9 residues. Per germline, CDR1 SGDLS and CDR2 YYNGEE. Here the CDR3 reads CASSPMIHF. CDR3 sequence (DNA): TGTGCCAGCAGCCCTATGATTCACTTC.

The chain joins TRBV6-1 to TRBJ2-1; weak D call: TRBD1 (5 bases). Trimming removed 6 bases from V and 7 bases from J, with 16 bases in between. The CDR3 loop spans 14 amino acids. Germline CDR1 reads MNHNS; CDR2 reads SASEGT. CDR3 sequence: CASSGSDRKNEQFF. CDR3 nucleotide sequence: TGTGCCAGCAGCGGATCAGACAGAAAGAATGAGCAGTTCTTC.

The rearrangement links TRBV14 to TRBJ2-2, with 8 nucleotides matching TRBD2. CDR3 length: 15 residues. The V gene's germline CDR1 is SGHDN and CDR2 FVKESK. J lost 6 bases, V lost 1 base, and 4 bases had no gene match. The CDR3 nucleotides are TGTGCCAGCAGCCAAGGGACTAGCCAGGCCGGGGAGCTGTTTTTT. Its protein is CASSQGTSQAGELFF.

Notes on this clone: This sample also contains other DNA sequences that code for the same CDR3. J is TRBJ2-3 and V is TRBV30, with 9 bases fitting TRBD1. Germline assignment: CDR1 GTSNPN and CDR2 SVGIG (reference sequence). The CDR3 extends over 14 amino acids. Unmatched junction bases numbered 4, after V lost 3 bases and J lost 3 bases. In DNA form, the CDR3 reads TGTGCCTGGAGGGACAGGGGTTCTACAGATACGCAGTATTTT. This encodes CAWRDRGSTDTQYF.

This clone was counted a few times. The rearrangement uses TRBV28 and TRBJ1-6; D possibly corresponds to TRBD1 (5 bases). Germline V gene data show CDR1 as MDHEN and CDR2 as SYDVKM. V lost 5 bases and J lost 13, with 15 bases in between. The CDR3 is 13 residues long. CDR3 DNA sequence: TGTGCCAGCAGTGTTTGGACACCTGCCCCCCTCCACTTT. Translation: CASSVWTPAPLHF.

This sequence joins TRBV28 and TRBJ1-1; a weak D match, TRBD1 (6 bases). Germline CDR1 reads MDHEN; CDR2 reads SYDVKM. The CDR3 has 18 amino acids. V was trimmed by 3 bases and J by 3 bases, leaving 23 bases between them. CDR3 in amino acids: CASSLRSGLAGAYTEAFF. The DNA for the CDR3 is TGTGCCAGCAGTTTGCGGTCGGGCTTGGCGGGGGCGTACACTGAAGCTTTCTTT.

The chain employs TRBV30 and TRBJ1-2, with 9 bases lining up with TRBD1. CDR1 is GTSNPN and CDR2 is SVGIG in the germline V gene (reference sequence). The CDR3 is 14 amino acids. V dropped 4 bases and J dropped 3; count of bases not matched to a gene: 6. CDR3 in DNA: TGTGCCTGGACACCGGGACAGGGATACTATGGCTACACCTTC. As protein: CAWTPGQGYYGYTF.

This clone has only one observation. V gene TRBV19 combines with J gene TRBJ1-5; D unclear. The CDR3 length is 13 residues. V lost 4 bases to trimming and J lost 6 bases, with 10 bases between them. CDR1 is LNHDA and CDR2 is SQIVND in the germline V gene (reference sequence). The CDR3 nucleotides are TGTGCCAGTAGTAATATCGGGTCTCAGCCCCAGCATTTT. Protein sequence: CASSNIGSQPQHF.

The CDR3 DNA reads as TGTGCCAGCAGCTTAGAGGGGGGACTCACCGGGGAGCTGTTTTTT. Protein sequence: CASSLEGGLTGELFF. V usage is TRBV11-2 and J usage is TRBJ2-2, with D maybe TRBD2 (6 bases). V was pared by 0 bases and J by 4 bases, with 9 bases between. The germline V gene encodes CDR1 SGHAT and CDR2 FQNNGV. CDR3 length: 15 amino acids.

The V and J genes are TRBV5-1 and TRBJ1-2; 9 positions agree with TRBD1. V shed 4 bases and J 8 bases; nucleotides not matched to a gene: 6. Germline assignment: CDR1 SGHRS and CDR2 YFSETQ. This CDR3 is 13 amino acids long. In DNA form, the CDR3 reads TGCGCCAGCAGCCTACAGGGGGCGGAAGGCTACACCTTC. Translated, it gives CASSLQGAEGYTF. Looking up the rest from reference TRBV5-1 and TRBJ1-2 gives the full variable domain: KAGVTQTPRYLIKTRGQQVTLSCSPISGHRSVSWYQQTPGQGLQFLFEYFSETQRNKGNFPGRFSGRQFSNSRSEMNVSTLELGDSALYLCASSLQGAEGYTFGSGTRLTVV.